This is a list of T cell receptor beta chains from one sample in a study of human T cells and chemical hapten exposure. TCRdb analysed the RACE reads with MiXCR anew, one entry per CDR3 protein. The sample yields tens of thousands of distinct CDR3 sequences, about 10% seen once. Source material: whole blood. The receptor source for this set is a female donor in good health. Some clones in this sample may be carry-over from other donors' samples. Both conserved end residues are part of each CDR3. Each record gives: clone size, J gene, D gene, V gene, CDR3 DNA, CDR3 protein. The D gene is left open where the match is weak. The size entry is marked missing in some rows and otherwise reads once, few, many or a size class.

abundance: NA
j_gene: TRBJ2-3
d_gene: TRBD1
v_gene: TRBV5-4
CDR3nt: TGTGCCAGCAGCCCCCGAGGCAGGGGGTCTCGCACAGATACGCAGTATTTT
CDR3aa: CASSPRGRGSRTDTQYF

abundance: many
j_gene: TRBJ1-4
d_gene: NA
v_gene: TRBV28
CDR3nt: TGTGCCAGTTGCACGACTAATGAAAAACTGTTTTTT
CDR3aa: CASCTTNEKLFF

abundance: many
j_gene: TRBJ2-1
d_gene: TRBD2
v_gene: TRBV12-5
CDR3nt: TGTGCTAGTGGTTTGCTCCGGACTAGCGTCGAGCAGTTCTTC
CDR3aa: CASGLLRTSVEQFF

abundance: many
j_gene: TRBJ2-7
d_gene: NA
v_gene: TRBV12-3/TRBV12-4
CDR3nt: TGTGCCAGCGGAACGGACAAGGTGGGGCTCTACGAGCAGTACTTC
CDR3aa: CASGTDKVGLYEQYF

abundance: many
j_gene: TRBJ2-1
d_gene: TRBD2
v_gene: TRBV7-2
CDR3nt: TGTGCCAGCAGCCCGCGGGAGCCCTACAATGAGCAGTTCTTC
CDR3aa: CASSPREPYNEQFF

abundance: NA
j_gene: TRBJ2-7
d_gene: TRBD1
v_gene: TRBV24-1
CDR3nt: TGTGCCACCAGTGATCCCGGGACAGGGGGACACGAGCAGTACTTC
CDR3aa: CATSDPGTGGHEQYF

abundance: many
j_gene: TRBJ1-2
d_gene: NA
v_gene: TRBV7-8
CDR3nt: TGTGCCAGCAGCTTACAGACAGTCGATGGCTACACCTTC
CDR3aa: CASSLQTVDGYTF

abundance: NA
j_gene: TRBJ2-1
d_gene: TRBD2
v_gene: TRBV29-1
CDR3nt: TGCAGCGCCGAACCGGGACTAGCAACGAATGAGCAGTTCTTC
CDR3aa: CSAEPGLATNEQFF

abundance: few
j_gene: TRBJ1-6
d_gene: TRBD1
v_gene: TRBV5-1
CDR3nt: TGCGCCAGCGCCCCGGGACAGGATAATTCACCCCTCCACTTT
CDR3aa: CASAPGQDNSPLHF

abundance: many
j_gene: TRBJ2-3
d_gene: NA
v_gene: TRBV6-4
CDR3nt: TGTGCCAGCAGTGACTCGTACAACACAGATACGCAGTATTTT
CDR3aa: CASSDSYNTDTQYF

abundance: NA
j_gene: TRBJ2-1
d_gene: TRBD2
v_gene: TRBV28
CDR3nt: TGTGCCAGCAGTTCCTGGACTAGCGGGCAAAATGAGCAGTTCTTC
CDR3aa: CASSSWTSGQNEQFF

abundance: NA
j_gene: TRBJ2-7
d_gene: TRBD2
v_gene: TRBV4-2
CDR3nt: TGTGCCAGCAGCCAAGATTTTCAAGCGGGAGACTACGAGCAGTACTTC
CDR3aa: CASSQDFQAGDYEQYF

abundance: NA
j_gene: TRBJ1-1
d_gene: NA
v_gene: TRBV30
CDR3nt: TGTGCCTGGAGTTCAATGAACACTGAAGCTTTCTTT
CDR3aa: CAWSSMNTEAFF

abundance: many
j_gene: TRBJ2-3
d_gene: TRBD2
v_gene: TRBV29-1
CDR3nt: TGCAGCGGTGGACTAGCGGGAGCGACAGATACGCAGTATTTT
CDR3aa: CSGGLAGATDTQYF

abundance: many
j_gene: TRBJ2-5
d_gene: NA
v_gene: TRBV9
CDR3nt: TGTGCCAGCGGGGGGGCGAGCAAAGAGACCCAGTACTTC
CDR3aa: CASGGASKETQYF

abundance: few
j_gene: TRBJ2-3
d_gene: NA
v_gene: TRBV6-5
CDR3nt: TGTGCCAGCAGCCCGGGGGCTAGCGGCACAGATACGCAGTATTTT
CDR3aa: CASSPGASGTDTQYF

abundance: many
j_gene: TRBJ1-5
d_gene: NA
v_gene: TRBV4-1
CDR3nt: TGCGCCAGCAGCCAATTCCAAAATTTACAGCCCCAGCATTTT
CDR3aa: CASSQFQNLQPQHF

abundance: many
j_gene: TRBJ2-1
d_gene: NA
v_gene: TRBV12-3/TRBV12-4
CDR3nt: TGTGCCAGCAGTCCGGGAGTCAATGAGCAGTTCTTC
CDR3aa: CASSPGVNEQFF

abundance: NA
j_gene: TRBJ2-2
d_gene: TRBD2
v_gene: TRBV6-6
CDR3nt: TGTGCCAGCAGTTACGGGGCCGGGAGGCATGGCACCGGGGAGCTGTTTTTT
CDR3aa: CASSYGAGRHGTGELFF

abundance: many
j_gene: TRBJ2-6
d_gene: NA
v_gene: TRBV6-2/TRBV6-3
CDR3nt: TGTGCCAGCAGTTCTTGGGGCTCTGGGGCCAACGTCCTGACTTTC
CDR3aa: CASSSWGSGANVLTF

abundance: many
j_gene: TRBJ2-3
d_gene: NA
v_gene: TRBV7-2
CDR3nt: TGTGCCAGCAGCTATCATGCAGATACGCAGTATTTT
CDR3aa: CASSYHADTQYF

abundance: NA
j_gene: TRBJ2-3
d_gene: NA
v_gene: TRBV12-3/TRBV12-4
CDR3nt: TGTGCCAGCAGTTCATGGAGCGGTACAGATACGCAGTATTTT
CDR3aa: CASSSWSGTDTQYF

abundance: NA
j_gene: TRBJ2-7
d_gene: TRBD1
v_gene: TRBV24-1
CDR3nt: TGTGCCACCAGTCCCAATGACAGGGTTTCCTACGAGCAGTACTTC
CDR3aa: CATSPNDRVSYEQYF

abundance: few
j_gene: TRBJ2-7
d_gene: NA
v_gene: TRBV14
CDR3nt: TGTGCCAGCAGCCGCGGAGTACTGAACGAGCAGTACTTC
CDR3aa: CASSRGVLNEQYF

abundance: NA
j_gene: TRBJ2-7
d_gene: NA
v_gene: TRBV4-1
CDR3nt: TGCGCCAGCAGCCAAAATCGGGACGGAATCTACGAGCAGTACTTC
CDR3aa: CASSQNRDGIYEQYF

abundance: NA
j_gene: TRBJ1-5
d_gene: NA
v_gene: TRBV7-2
CDR3nt: TGTGCCAGCAGCCCGGGGGCAGGAGGCAATCAGCCCCAGCATTTT
CDR3aa: CASSPGAGGNQPQHF

abundance: many
j_gene: TRBJ2-6
d_gene: TRBD2
v_gene: TRBV11-2
CDR3nt: TGTGCCAGCAGAGGGGTGCGGGGGGCTGGGGCCAACGTCCTGACTTTC
CDR3aa: CASRGVRGAGANVLTF

abundance: many
j_gene: TRBJ1-4
d_gene: NA
v_gene: TRBV11-2
CDR3nt: TGTGCCAGCAGCTTGGGGCAGGGAAAAGAAAAACTGTTTTTT
CDR3aa: CASSLGQGKEKLFF

abundance: few
j_gene: TRBJ1-1
d_gene: NA
v_gene: TRBV6-1
CDR3nt: TGTGCCAGCAGTGAAAAGACGGAATGGAACACTGAAGCTTTCTTT
CDR3aa: CASSEKTEWNTEAFF

abundance: few
j_gene: TRBJ2-7
d_gene: TRBD1
v_gene: TRBV4-2
CDR3nt: TGTGCCAGCAGCCAAGATCTCCCCCTCACAGGGGTCTACGAGCAGTACTTC
CDR3aa: CASSQDLPLTGVYEQYF

abundance: many
j_gene: TRBJ2-1
d_gene: TRBD2
v_gene: TRBV20-1
CDR3nt: TGCAGTGCTGGCGGACTAGCGGGGAACGACAATGAGCAGTTCTTC
CDR3aa: CSAGGLAGNDNEQFF

abundance: few
j_gene: TRBJ2-5
d_gene: NA
v_gene: TRBV30
CDR3nt: TGTGCCTGGAGTGTCCCAGGACTCCAAGAGACCCAGTACTTC
CDR3aa: CAWSVPGLQETQYF

abundance: few
j_gene: TRBJ2-3
d_gene: NA
v_gene: TRBV5-1
CDR3nt: TGCGCCAGCAGCTTGGATCCAGCTAGCACAGATACGCAGTATTTT
CDR3aa: CASSLDPASTDTQYF

abundance: many
j_gene: TRBJ2-4
d_gene: NA
v_gene: TRBV6-2/TRBV6-3
CDR3nt: TGTGCCAGCAGTTACTCCGGGGGCCTAGCCAAAAACATTCAGTACTTC
CDR3aa: CASSYSGGLAKNIQYF

abundance: few
j_gene: TRBJ1-4
d_gene: NA
v_gene: TRBV2
CDR3nt: TGTGCCAGCATGTCGGGGGGTGAAAAACTGTTTTTT
CDR3aa: CASMSGGEKLFF

abundance: few
j_gene: TRBJ1-1
d_gene: TRBD1
v_gene: TRBV10-1
CDR3nt: TGCGCCAGCAGTGGTTACAGGGGCTTGAACACTGAAGCTTTCTTT
CDR3aa: CASSGYRGLNTEAFF

abundance: many
j_gene: TRBJ2-1
d_gene: NA
v_gene: TRBV5-1
CDR3nt: TGCGCCAGCAGCACGAACTTTGCCTACAATGAGCAGTTCTTC
CDR3aa: CASSTNFAYNEQFF

abundance: few
j_gene: TRBJ1-5
d_gene: NA
v_gene: TRBV24-1
CDR3nt: TGTGCCACCAGTCCTACCAGGGCGGGTGGGAGCAATCAGCCCCAGCATTTT
CDR3aa: CATSPTRAGGSNQPQHF

abundance: NA
j_gene: TRBJ2-7
d_gene: NA
v_gene: TRBV20-1
CDR3nt: TGCAGTGCTAGAGATCCCGCCAGGGACTACGAGCAGTACTTC
CDR3aa: CSARDPARDYEQYF

abundance: many
j_gene: TRBJ2-2
d_gene: TRBD1
v_gene: TRBV11-2
CDR3nt: TGTGCCAGCGCGGGGACAGGCGCGAACACCGGGGAGCTGTTTTTT
CDR3aa: CASAGTGANTGELFF

abundance: many
j_gene: TRBJ2-7
d_gene: NA
v_gene: TRBV29-1
CDR3nt: TGCAGCGTTGAAGCACGGGACTACGAGCAGTACTTC
CDR3aa: CSVEARDYEQYF

abundance: few
j_gene: TRBJ2-3
d_gene: TRBD2
v_gene: TRBV7-9
CDR3nt: TGTGCCAGCAGCTTAGACGCGGCGGGAGGGACAGATACGCAGTATTTT
CDR3aa: CASSLDAAGGTDTQYF

abundance: many
j_gene: TRBJ2-1
d_gene: TRBD2
v_gene: TRBV7-9
CDR3nt: TGTGCCAGCAGCCAAATTACTAGCGGGAGGACCCATGAGCAGTTCTTC
CDR3aa: CASSQITSGRTHEQFF

abundance: NA
j_gene: TRBJ2-7
d_gene: TRBD1
v_gene: TRBV6-5
CDR3nt: TGTGCCAGCAAGGTCAACAGGGGAGCCTACGAGCAGTACTTC
CDR3aa: CASKVNRGAYEQYF

abundance: few
j_gene: TRBJ1-4
d_gene: TRBD1
v_gene: TRBV12-3/TRBV12-4
CDR3nt: TGTGCCAGCAGCACGGGACAGGAAGCAACTAATGAAAAACTGTTTTTT
CDR3aa: CASSTGQEATNEKLFF